The T cell receptor beta chain under discussion was sequenced for a study of cytotoxic CD8 clonotypes in ibrutinib-treated CLL. TCRdb's table, derived via immunoSEQ multiplex PCR, lists solely in-frame clones and lacks some. Of some 120,000 clones in the sample, roughly 60% were seen once. This CDR3 is 14 amino acids long. Trimming cost V 6 bases and J 1 base, with 11 bases left between them. Germline-derived CDR1 and CDR2 are KGHSH and LQKENI. The sequence derives from a human donor with chronic lymphocytic leukemia. Sequenced here: PBMCs, sampled after 24 months of ibrutinib treatment. The chain has TRBV18 and TRBJ2-3; D may be TRBD1 (5 bases). The CDR3 sequence is CASSLPRGTDTQYF. CDR3 nucleotides: TGTGCCAGCTCCTTGCCCAGGGGCACAGATACGCAGTATTTT.